This T cell receptor beta chain stems from a study of CD8 T cells in ankylosing spondylitis. Study observations and caveats: Earlier literature documents some of the motif variants in reactive arthritis synovial fluid and blood. Seemingly characteristic of ankylosing spondylitis blood was a TCR beta motif consisting of about 8 highly homologous variants.

The CDR3 spans 15 residues. As concerns this clonotype: Antigen: not known.

A quantitative 5'-RACE method, one with molecular barcodes, was used to make TCR beta libraries. TCRdb ran MiXCR on the 5' RACE reads and lists one entry per CDR3 protein. The sample lists approximately 340,000 distinct CDR3 sequences, about 15% occurring once. The chain joins TRBV21-1 to TRBJ2-2; no check of the table's D call, TRBD2, against the DNA was made. TRBV21-1 is a pseudogene. The TCR was taken from a male donor with ankylosing spondylitis or in good health (not recorded which). The sequenced material came from blood, either unsorted or a sorted T cell fraction (not recorded which). The CDR3 loop is CASSSGGAGPGELFF. CDR3 nucleotide sequence: TGTGCCAGCAGTTCAGGAGGGGCAGGCCCCGGGGAGCTGTTTTTT.